These T cell receptor beta chains were read from a single sample in a study of cytomegalovirus exposure and HLA in healthy donors. Profiled with immunoSEQ multiplex PCR; TCRdb holds only in-frame clones, not every one. The sample carries roughly 120,000 clones, roughly 83% recorded once. Sample: PBMCs. The source of these receptors is a young man in good health and CMV-seronegative. Both conserved end residues are part of each CDR3. The D gene is left open where the match is weak. Only part of the rows carry a size: once, few, many, or a class if the clone is expanded.

>few|.|TRBJ2-3|TRBV7-3
CASSRVSLDTQYF
TGTGCCAGCAGCCGTGTTAGCTTGGATACGCAGTATTTT
>.|.|TRBJ2-1|TRBV7-8
CASSLSRVLAGYNEQFF
TGTGCCAGCAGCTTGTCCAGGGTATTAGCTGGCTACAATGAGCAGTTCTTC
>few|TRBD1|TRBJ2-2|TRBV5-1
CASSLDRTGAGELFF
TGCGCCAGCAGCTTGGACAGGACAGGGGCCGGGGAGCTGTTTTTT
>.|.|TRBJ2-3|TRBV5-6
CASSRTARATDTQYF
TGTGCCAGCAGCCGGACGGCGAGGGCTACAGATACGCAGTATTTT
>.|TRBD2|TRBJ2-5|TRBV19
CASSKPGLAVQETQYF
TGTGCCAGTAGTAAACCGGGACTAGCGGTACAAGAGACCCAGTACTTC
>.|TRBD2|TRBJ2-1|TRBV5-1
CASSGGTSRLYNEQFF
TGCGCCAGCAGCGGAGGGACTAGCCGCCTATACAATGAGCAGTTCTTC
>.|TRBD2|TRBJ2-3|TRBV9
CASSVRVASGTDTQYF
TGTGCCAGCAGCGTCCGGGTTGCTAGCGGGACAGATACGCAGTATTTT
>.|TRBD2|TRBJ2-7|TRBV15
CATRVGSGSSYEQYF
TGTGCCACCAGGGTGGGTAGCGGGAGCTCCTACGAGCAGTACTTC
>few|.|TRBJ2-1|TRBV20-1
CSAGLGGEQFF
TGCAGTGCTGGACTGGGAGGTGAGCAGTTCTTC
>.|.|TRBJ1-1|TRBV6-5
CASSARTVRGTEAFF
TGTGCCAGCAGTGCCAGGACAGTCCGGGGCACTGAAGCTTTCTTT
>.|.|TRBJ2-2|TRBV18
CASSPFSGNTGELFF
TGTGCCAGCTCACCGTTTAGCGGGAACACCGGGGAGCTGTTTTTT